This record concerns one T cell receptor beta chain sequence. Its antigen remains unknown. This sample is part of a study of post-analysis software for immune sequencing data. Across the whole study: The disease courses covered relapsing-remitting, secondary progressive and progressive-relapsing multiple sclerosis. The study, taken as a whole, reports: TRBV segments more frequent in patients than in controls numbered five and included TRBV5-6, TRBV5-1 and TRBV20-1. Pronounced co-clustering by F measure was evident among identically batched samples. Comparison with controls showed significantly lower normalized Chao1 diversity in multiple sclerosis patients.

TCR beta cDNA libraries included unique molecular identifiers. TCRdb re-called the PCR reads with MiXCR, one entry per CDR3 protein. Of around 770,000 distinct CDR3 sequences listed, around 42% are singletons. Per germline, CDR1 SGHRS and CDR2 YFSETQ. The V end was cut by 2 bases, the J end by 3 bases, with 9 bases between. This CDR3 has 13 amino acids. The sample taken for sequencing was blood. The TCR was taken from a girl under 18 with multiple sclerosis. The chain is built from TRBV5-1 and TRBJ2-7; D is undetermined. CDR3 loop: CASSFSESYEQYF. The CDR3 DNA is TGCGCCAGCAGCTTTTCCGAGAGCTACGAGCAGTACTTC.